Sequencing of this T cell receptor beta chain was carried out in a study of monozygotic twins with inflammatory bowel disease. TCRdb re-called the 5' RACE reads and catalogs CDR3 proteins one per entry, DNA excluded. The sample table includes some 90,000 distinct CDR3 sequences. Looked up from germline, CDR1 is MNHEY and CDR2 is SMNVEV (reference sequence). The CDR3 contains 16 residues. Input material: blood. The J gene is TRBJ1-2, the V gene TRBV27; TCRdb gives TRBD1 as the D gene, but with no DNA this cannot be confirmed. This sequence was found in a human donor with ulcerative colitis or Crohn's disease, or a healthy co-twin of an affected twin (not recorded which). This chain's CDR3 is CASSSLSLGGNYGYTF.